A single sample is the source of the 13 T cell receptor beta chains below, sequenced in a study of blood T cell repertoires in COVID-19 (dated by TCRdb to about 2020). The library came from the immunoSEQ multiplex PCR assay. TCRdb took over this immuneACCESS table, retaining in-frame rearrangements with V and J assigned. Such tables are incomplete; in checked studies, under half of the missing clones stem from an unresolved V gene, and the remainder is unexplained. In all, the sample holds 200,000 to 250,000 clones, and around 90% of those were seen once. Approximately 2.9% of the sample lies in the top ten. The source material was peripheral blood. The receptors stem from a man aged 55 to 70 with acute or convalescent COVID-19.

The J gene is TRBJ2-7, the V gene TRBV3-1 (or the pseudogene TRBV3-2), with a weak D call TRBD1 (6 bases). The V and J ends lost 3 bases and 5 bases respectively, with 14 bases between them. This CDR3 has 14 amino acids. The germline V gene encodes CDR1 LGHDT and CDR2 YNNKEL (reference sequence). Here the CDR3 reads CASSHLTGRDEQYF. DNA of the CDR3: TGTGCCAGCAGCCACTTGACAGGTCGCGACGAGCAGTACTTC.

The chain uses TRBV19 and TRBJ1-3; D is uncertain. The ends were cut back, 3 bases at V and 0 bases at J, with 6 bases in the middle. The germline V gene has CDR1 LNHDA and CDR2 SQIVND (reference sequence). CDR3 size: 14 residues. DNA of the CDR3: TGTGCCAGTAGTATCCGCAGCTCTGGAAACACCATATATTTT. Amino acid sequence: CASSIRSSGNTIYF.

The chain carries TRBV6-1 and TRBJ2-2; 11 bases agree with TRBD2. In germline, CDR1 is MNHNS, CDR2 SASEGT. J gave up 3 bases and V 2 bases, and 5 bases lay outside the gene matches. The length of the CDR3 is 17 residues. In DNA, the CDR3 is TGTGCCAGCAGTGAAAGGGCTAGCGGGGGGCACACCGGGGAGCTGTTTTTT. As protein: CASSERASGGHTGELFF.

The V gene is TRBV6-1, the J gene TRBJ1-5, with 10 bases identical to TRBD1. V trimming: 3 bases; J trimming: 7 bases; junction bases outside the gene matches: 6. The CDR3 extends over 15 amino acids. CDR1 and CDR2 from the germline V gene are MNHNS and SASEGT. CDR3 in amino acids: CASSDRTGGGQPQHF. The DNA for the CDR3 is TGTGCCAGCAGTGATCGGACAGGGGGAGGGCAGCCCCAGCATTTT.

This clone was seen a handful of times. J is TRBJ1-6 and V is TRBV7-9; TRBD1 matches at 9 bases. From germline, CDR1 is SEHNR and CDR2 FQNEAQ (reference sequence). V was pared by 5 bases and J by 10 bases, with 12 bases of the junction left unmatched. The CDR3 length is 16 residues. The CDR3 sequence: CASSQLPRTGESPLHF. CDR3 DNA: TGTGCCAGCAGCCAACTCCCCAGGACAGGGGAATCACCCCTCCACTTT. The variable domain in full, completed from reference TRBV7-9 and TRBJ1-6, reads DTGVSQNPRHKITKRGQNVTFRCDPISEHNRLYWYRQTLGQGPEFLTYFQNEAQLEKSRLLSDRFSAERPKGSFSTLEIQRTEQGDSAMYLCASSQLPRTGESPLHFGNGTRLTVT.

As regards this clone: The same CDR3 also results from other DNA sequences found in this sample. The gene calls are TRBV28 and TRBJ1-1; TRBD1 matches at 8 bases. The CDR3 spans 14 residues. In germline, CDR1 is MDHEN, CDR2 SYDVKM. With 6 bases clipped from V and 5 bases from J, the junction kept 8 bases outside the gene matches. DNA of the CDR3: TGTGCCAGCAGACCACAGGGGGGGAATACTGAAGCTTTCTTT. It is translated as CASRPQGGNTEAFF. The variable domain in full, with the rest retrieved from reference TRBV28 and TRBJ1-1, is DVKVTQSSRYLVKRTGEKVFLECVQDMDHENMFWYRQDPGLGLRLIYFSYDVKMKEKGDIPEGYSVSREKKERFSLILESASTNQTSMYLCASRPQGGNTEAFFGQGTRLTVV.

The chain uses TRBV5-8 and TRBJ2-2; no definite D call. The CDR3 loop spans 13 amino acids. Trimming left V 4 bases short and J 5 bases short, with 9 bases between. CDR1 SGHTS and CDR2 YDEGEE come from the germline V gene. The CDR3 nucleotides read TGTGCCAGCAGCCGGCCCGGGACCGGGGAGCTGTTTTTT. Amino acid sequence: CASSRPGTGELFF.

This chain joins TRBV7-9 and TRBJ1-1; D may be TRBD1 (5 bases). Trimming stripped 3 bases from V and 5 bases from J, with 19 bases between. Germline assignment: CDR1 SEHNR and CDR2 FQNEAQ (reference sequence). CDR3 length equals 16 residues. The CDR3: CASSLDRGPGETEAFF. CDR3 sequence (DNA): TGTGCCAGCAGCTTGGACCGAGGACCGGGGGAGACTGAAGCTTTCTTT. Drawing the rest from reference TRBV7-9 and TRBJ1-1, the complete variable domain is DTGVSQNPRHKITKRGQNVTFRCDPISEHNRLYWYRQTLGQGPEFLTYFQNEAQLEKSRLLSDRFSAERPKGSFSTLEIQRTEQGDSAMYLCASSLDRGPGETEAFFGQGTRLTVV.

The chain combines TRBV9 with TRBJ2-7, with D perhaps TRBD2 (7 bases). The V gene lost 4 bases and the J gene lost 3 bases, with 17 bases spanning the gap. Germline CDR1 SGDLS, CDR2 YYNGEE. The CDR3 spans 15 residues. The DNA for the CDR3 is TGTGCCAGCAGCTTAAGGGGGGGCCAAATCTACGAGCAGTACTTC. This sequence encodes CASSLRGGQIYEQYF.

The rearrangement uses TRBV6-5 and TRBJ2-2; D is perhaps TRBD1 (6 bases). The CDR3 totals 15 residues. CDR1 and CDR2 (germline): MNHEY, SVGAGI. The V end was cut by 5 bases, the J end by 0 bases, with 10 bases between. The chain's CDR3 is CASSPRTANTGELFF. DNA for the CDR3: TGTGCCAGCAGTCCGCGGACAGCGAACACCGGGGAGCTGTTTTTT.

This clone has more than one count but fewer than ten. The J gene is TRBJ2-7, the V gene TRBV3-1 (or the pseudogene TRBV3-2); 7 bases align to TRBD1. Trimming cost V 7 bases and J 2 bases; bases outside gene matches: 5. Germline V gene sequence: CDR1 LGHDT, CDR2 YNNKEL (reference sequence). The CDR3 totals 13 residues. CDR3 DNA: TGTGCCAGCACGCCCACAGGGGCCTACGAGCAGTACTTC. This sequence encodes CASTPTGAYEQYF.

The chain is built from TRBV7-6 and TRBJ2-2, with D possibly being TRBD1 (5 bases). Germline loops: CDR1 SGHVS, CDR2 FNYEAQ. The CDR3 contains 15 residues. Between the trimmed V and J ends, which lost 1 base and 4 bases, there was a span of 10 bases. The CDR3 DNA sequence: TGTGCCAGCAGCTTAGGGGGCGGCCTCACCGGGGAGCTGTTTTTT. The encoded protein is CASSLGGGLTGELFF.

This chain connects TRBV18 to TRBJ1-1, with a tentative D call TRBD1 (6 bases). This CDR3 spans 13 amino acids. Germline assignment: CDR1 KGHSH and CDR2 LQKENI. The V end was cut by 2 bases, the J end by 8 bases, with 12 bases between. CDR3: CASSPGQGREAFF. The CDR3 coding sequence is TGTGCCAGCTCACCAGGGCAGGGGCGCGAAGCTTTCTTT.